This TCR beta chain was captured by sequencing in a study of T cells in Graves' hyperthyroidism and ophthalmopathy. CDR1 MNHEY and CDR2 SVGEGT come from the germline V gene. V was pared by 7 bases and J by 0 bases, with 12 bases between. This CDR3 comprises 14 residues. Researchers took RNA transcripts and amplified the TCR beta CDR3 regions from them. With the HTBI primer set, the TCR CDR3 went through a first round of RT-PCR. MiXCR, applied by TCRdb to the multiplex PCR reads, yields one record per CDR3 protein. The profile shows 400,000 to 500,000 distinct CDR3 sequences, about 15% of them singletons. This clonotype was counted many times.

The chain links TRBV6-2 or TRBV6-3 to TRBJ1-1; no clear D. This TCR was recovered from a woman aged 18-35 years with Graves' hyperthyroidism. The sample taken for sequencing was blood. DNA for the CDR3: TGTGCCAGCACCTCAGTGGGAATGAACACTGAAGCTTTCTTT. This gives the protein CASTSVGMNTEAFF.